Following are 2 T cell receptor beta chains from one sample sequenced in a study of blood T cell repertoires in COVID-19. Clones were sequenced by immunoSEQ multiplex PCR, and TCRdb holds only the in-frame ones, with some missing. The data show about 420,000 clones, over 85% seen once. The source material was peripheral blood. The receptors were gathered from a man aged 18 to 30 with COVID-19, enrolled during active disease.

The J gene is TRBJ2-7, the V gene TRBV9; 10 bases align to TRBD2. The CDR3 loop spans 15 amino acids. The ends lost 3 bases at V and 3 bases at J; junction bases unmatched: 6. Germline V gene sequence: CDR1 SGDLS, CDR2 YYNGEE. The CDR3 is CASSARTSGNYEQYF. In DNA, the CDR3 is TGTGCCAGCAGCGCCCGGACTAGCGGAAACTACGAGCAGTACTTC. Supplemented by reference TRBV9 and TRBJ2-7, the full variable domain reads DSGVTQTPKHLITATGQRVTLRCSPRSGDLSVYWYQQSLDQGLQFLIQYYNGEERAKGNILERFSAQQFPDLHSELNLSSLELGDSALYFCASSARTSGNYEQYFGPGTRLTVT.

The chain carries TRBV27 and TRBJ1-2; D unclear. V lost 2 bases to trimming and J lost 1 base, with 14 bases between them. The CDR3 is 16 residues long. Germline loops: CDR1 MNHEY, CDR2 SMNVEV (reference sequence). CDR3 DNA sequence: TGTGCCAGCAGTTTAGGCCCCCCGATTGTTAACTATGGCTACACCTTC. Translating gives CASSLGPPIVNYGYTF.